This passage covers 6 T cell receptor delta chains from one sample sequenced in a study of DNA immune sequencing with unique molecular identifiers. A 32-plex genomic DNA assay used primers for all 8 TRDV and 4 TRDJ genes. In about 3 barcoding PCR cycles, molecules received a 12-nucleotide UMI, then adapter PCR followed. TCRdb reprocessed the multiplex PCR reads through CATT. This table has about 1,500 delta-chain clones, 9.5% to 15% appearing once. Sequencing input: gamma-delta T cells enriched from blood buffy coat, or unenriched PBMCs (not recorded which). The receptors stem from a human donor in good health.

With respect to this clone: The protein that TCRdb holds for this DNA derives from a much larger clone and differs from the translated DNA at residue 10, which likely indicates a read error; the protein shown here is translated from the DNA. The chain recombines TRDV2 with TRDJ1, with TRDD3 matching over 9 bases. The CDR3 length is 17 residues. V lost 3 bases and J lost 4; bases outside the gene matches: 14. Germline lookup yields CDR1 GEAIGNYY and CDR2 EKD. CDR3 in amino acids: CACDGVTGGQEGDKLIF. DNA for the CDR3: TGTGCCTGTGACGGCGTTACTGGGGGACAAGAGGGCGATAAACTCATCTTT.

In this sample, this clone turned up a few times. Just one base apart from a much larger clone, this may be a read error. V and J are TRDV2 and TRDJ1; 12 bases are a match to TRDD3. V gave up 7 bases and J gave up 0 bases; unmatched junction bases: 11. Germline lookup yields CDR1 GEAIGNYY and CDR2 EKD. CDR3 size: 17 residues. CDR3 nucleotide sequence: TGTGCCTGCGTCGGTCTGGGGGATACGGGGCACACCGATAAACTCATCTTT. This gives the protein CACVGLGDTGHTDKLIF.

The chain carries TRDV1 and TRDJ1, with D perhaps matching TRDD2 (6 bases). The J gene is not listed in TCRdb, so it was assigned here from a DNA match to germline. Germline values: CDR1 TSWWSYY, CDR2 QGS. Trimming took 0 bases from V and 4 from J, leaving 27 bases between them. The CDR3 spans 20 residues. The CDR3 sequence is CALGELTPGPFPRYNDKLIF. In DNA form, the CDR3 reads TGTGCTCTTGGGGAACTAACCCCCGGGCCCTTCCCTAGGTATAACGATAAACTCATCTTT.

This clone was seen more than once but under ten times. This probably arose from a read error, given a far larger clone one base away. The identical CDR3 is also encoded by other nucleotide sequences in the sample. The V and J genes are TRDV2 and TRDJ3; D may be TRDD3 (5 bases). The germline gives CDR1 GEAIGNYY, CDR2 EKD. The CDR3 is 19 amino acids. The CDR3 DNA reads TGTGCCTGTGACCAAATCAAGGAGGAGCCCTCCTGGGATACCCGACAGATGTTTTTC. Amino acid sequence: CACDQIKEEPSWDTRQMFF.

In this sample, this clone turned up a few times. A read error is likely here: a far larger clone is one base away. Other DNA sequences from this sample encode an identical CDR3 as well. The rearrangement links TRDV2 to TRDJ1; the match to TRDD3 covers 11 bases. The CDR3 has 15 residues. Per the germline V gene, CDR1 is GEAIGNYY and CDR2 is EKD. The CDR3, as DNA: TGTGCCTGTGCCCAACTGGGGGATAGGGACGATAAACTTATCTTT. Amino acids: CACAQLGDRDDKLIF.

A remark on this clone: This DNA translates differently at residue 3 from the TCRdb protein, which is that of a much larger clone; a read error is likely, and the protein shown is the DNA's own translation. V usage is TRDV2 and J usage is TRDJ1, with TRDD3 matching 11 bases. Per the germline V gene, CDR1 is GEAIGNYY and CDR2 is EKD. Trimming took 8 bases from V and 4 from J; bases not matched to a gene: 11. This CDR3 is built from 15 residues. Here the CDR3 reads CAFAQLGDRDDKLIF. In nucleotides, the CDR3 is TGTGCCTTTGCCCAACTGGGGGATAGGGACGATAAACTCATCTTT.